A single TCR beta chain is shown here with its context. This entry is derived from a study of blood T cell repertoires in COVID-19. As originally analysed: Amplification from reference gene primers served as the basis for estimated nucleated cell counts. Data came from immunoSEQ multiplex PCR; TCRdb stores just in-frame clones and leaves some out. The DNA was the basis for D and trimming; V, J and clone size are from that table. Here the sample spans under 95,000 clones, 82% being singletons. The specimen was peripheral blood. The sequence was obtained from an elderly woman with acute or convalescent COVID-19.

The CDR3 nucleotides read TGTGCCAGCAGCGTAGTTAGCAATTCAGATACGCAGTATTTT. This translates into CASSVVSNSDTQYF. The rearrangement links TRBV9 to TRBJ2-3; D is uncertain. V was shortened by 0 bases and J by 4 bases, with 9 bases between the two germline ends. Germline V gene data show CDR1 as SGDLS and CDR2 as YYNGEE. CDR3 length: 14 residues.